This T cell receptor (beta chain) was recovered during a study of shared clonotypes between healthy human individuals. Profiling relied on immunoSEQ multiplex PCR, and the TCRdb table lists in-frame clones only, not all of them. The table records about 2.1 million clones, about 94% of them present only once. Naive CD8 populations comprised CD45RO-negative cells positively selected for CCR7, excluding terminally differentiated effector memory CD45RA+ cells. Germline V gene lookup returns CDR1 SNHLY and CDR2 FYNNEI. The CDR3 covers 17 residues. The V gene end was trimmed by 0 bases and the J gene end by 5 bases; junction bases not matched to a gene: 11.

The receptor's source is a man younger than 35 in good health. Some clones in this sample may be carry-over from other donors' samples. The sequenced material came from naive CD8+ T cells from PBMCs. The chain employs TRBV2 and TRBJ2-5, with 8 bases lining up with TRBD1. This CDR3 reads CASSEAPWTGRRETQYF. CDR3 in DNA: TGTGCCAGCAGTGAAGCTCCATGGACAGGGCGTCGGGAGACCCAGTACTTC.